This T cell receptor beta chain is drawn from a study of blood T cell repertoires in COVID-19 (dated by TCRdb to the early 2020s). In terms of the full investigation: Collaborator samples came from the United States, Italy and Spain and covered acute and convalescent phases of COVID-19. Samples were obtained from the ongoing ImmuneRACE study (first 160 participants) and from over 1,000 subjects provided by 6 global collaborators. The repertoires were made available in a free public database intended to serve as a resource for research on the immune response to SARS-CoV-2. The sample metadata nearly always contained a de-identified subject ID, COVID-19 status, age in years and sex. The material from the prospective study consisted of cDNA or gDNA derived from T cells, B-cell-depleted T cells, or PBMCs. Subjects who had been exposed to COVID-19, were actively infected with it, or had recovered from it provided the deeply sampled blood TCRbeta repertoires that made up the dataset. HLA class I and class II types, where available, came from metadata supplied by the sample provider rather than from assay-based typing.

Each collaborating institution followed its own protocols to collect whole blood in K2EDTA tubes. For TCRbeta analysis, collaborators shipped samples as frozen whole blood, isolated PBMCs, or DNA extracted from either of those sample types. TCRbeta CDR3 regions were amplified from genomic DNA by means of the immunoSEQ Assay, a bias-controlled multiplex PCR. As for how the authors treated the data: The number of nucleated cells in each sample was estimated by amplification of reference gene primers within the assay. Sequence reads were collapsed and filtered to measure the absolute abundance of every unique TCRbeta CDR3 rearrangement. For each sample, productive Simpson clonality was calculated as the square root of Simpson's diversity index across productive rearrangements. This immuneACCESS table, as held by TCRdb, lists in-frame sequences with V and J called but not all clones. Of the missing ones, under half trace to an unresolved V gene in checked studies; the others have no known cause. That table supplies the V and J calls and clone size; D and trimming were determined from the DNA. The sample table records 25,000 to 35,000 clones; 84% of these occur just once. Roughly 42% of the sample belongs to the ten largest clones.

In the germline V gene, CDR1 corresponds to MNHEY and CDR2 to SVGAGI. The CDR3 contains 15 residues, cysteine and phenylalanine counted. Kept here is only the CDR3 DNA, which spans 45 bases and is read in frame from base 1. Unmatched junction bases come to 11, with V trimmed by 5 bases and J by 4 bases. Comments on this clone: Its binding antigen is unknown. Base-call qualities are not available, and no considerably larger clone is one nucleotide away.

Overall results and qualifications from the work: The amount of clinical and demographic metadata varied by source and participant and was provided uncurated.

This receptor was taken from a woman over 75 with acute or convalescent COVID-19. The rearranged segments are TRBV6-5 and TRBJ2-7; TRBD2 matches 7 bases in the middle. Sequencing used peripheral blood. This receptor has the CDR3 CASSPTPGGRYEQYF. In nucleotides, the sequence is TGTGCCAGCAGTCCCACCCCCGGGGGGAGGTACGAGCAGTACTTC.